This TCR beta chain originates from a study of T cells in Graves' hyperthyroidism and ophthalmopathy. General study points: The authors' 13 V-J model separated ophthalmopathy from stable hyperthyroidism.

This clonotype has more than one count but fewer than ten. Its antigen is unknown. RNA transcripts provided the source from which TCR beta CDR3 regions were amplified. The HTBI primer set drove a first-round RT-PCR of the TCR CDR3. TCRdb itself ran the multiplex PCR reads through MiXCR, one entry per CDR3 protein. The sample carries fewer than 400,000 distinct CDR3 sequences, around a sixth recorded once. The material sequenced was blood. This receptor was taken from a man aged 25 to 40 with Graves' hyperthyroidism.

The DNA of the CDR3 is TGTGCCAGCAGCGAAAGGGGGACCTACAATGAGCAGTTCTTC. The encoded protein is CASSERGTYNEQFF. The rearrangement joins TRBV2 to TRBJ2-1; possible D gene TRBD1, 6 bases. Trimming pared 6 bases from V and 2 bases from J, leaving 11 bases between. CDR1 is SNHLY and CDR2 is FYNNEI in the germline V gene. This CDR3 has 14 amino acids. Full variable domain (missing parts from reference TRBV2 and TRBJ2-1): EPEVTQTPSHQVTQMGQEVILRCVPISNHLYFYWYRQILGQKVEFLVSFYNNEISEKSEIFDDQFSVERPDGSNFTLKIRSTKLEDSAMYFCASSERGTYNEQFFGPGTRLTVL.